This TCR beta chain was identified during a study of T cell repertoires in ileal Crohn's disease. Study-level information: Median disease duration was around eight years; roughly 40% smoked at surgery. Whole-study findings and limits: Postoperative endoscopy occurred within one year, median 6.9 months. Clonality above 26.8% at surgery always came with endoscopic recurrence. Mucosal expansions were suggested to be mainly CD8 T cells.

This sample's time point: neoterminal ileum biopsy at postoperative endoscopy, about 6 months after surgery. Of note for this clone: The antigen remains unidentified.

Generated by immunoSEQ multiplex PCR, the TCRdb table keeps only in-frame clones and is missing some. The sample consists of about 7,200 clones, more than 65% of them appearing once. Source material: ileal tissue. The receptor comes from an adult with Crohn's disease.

CDR3: CATSSTSYGYTF. The CDR3 coding sequence is TGTGCCACCAGCAGCACAAGTTATGGCTACACCTTC. The rearrangement uses TRBV15 and TRBJ1-2, with unresolved D. V lost 3 bases, J lost 5 bases, and 7 bases lay in between. The germline gives CDR1 LNHNV, CDR2 YYDKDF (reference sequence). The CDR3 covers 12 residues.